The 32 T cell receptor beta chains presented below share a single source sample, sequenced in a study of OX40 agonist ivuxolimab in advanced cancers. Sequencing was performed with immunoSEQ multiplex PCR; in TCRdb, only in-frame clones are kept and a portion is missing. The repertoire includes tens of thousands of clones, roughly 93% of them detected once, and more than 0.25% sits in the top ten. Sequenced here: CD4+ or CD8+ T cells sorted from blood, sampled in a trial of the OX40 agonist ivuxolimab. The receptor source for this set is an adult with an advanced solid tumor such as melanoma, head and neck, liver or kidney cancer.

The CDR3 nucleotides are TGTGCCAGCTTAAGACCCACAGGGCTGAGGGAGCAGTACTTC. This gives the protein CASLRPTGLREQYF. This rearrangement joins TRBV2 to TRBJ2-7, with D tentatively TRBD1 (6 bases). The V gene's germline CDR1 is SNHLY and CDR2 FYNNEI. This CDR3 has 14 amino acids. V lost 8 bases and J 7 bases, leaving 21 bases between the germline ends.

This clone was counted only a few times. The J gene is TRBJ2-1, the V gene TRBV2; D gene uncertain. Germline assignment: CDR1 SNHLY and CDR2 FYNNEI. Deletions cut 6 bases from V and 5 bases from J, with 14 bases between. The CDR3 extends over 14 amino acids. The CDR3 coding sequence is TGTGCCAGCAGGAGGCGGCAGCAAAACAATGAGCAGTTCTTC. Its protein product is CASRRRQQNNEQFF. Variable domain in full (rest from reference TRBV2 and TRBJ2-1): EPEVTQTPSHQVTQMGQEVILRCVPISNHLYFYWYRQILGQKVEFLVSFYNNEISEKSEIFDDQFSVERPDGSNFTLKIRSTKLEDSAMYFCASRRRQQNNEQFFGPGTRLTVL.

This chain connects TRBV10-3 to TRBJ2-2, with a weak D call TRBD2 (5 bases). The CDR3 runs to 15 residues. Per the germline V gene, CDR1 is ENHRY and CDR2 is SYGVKD. V lost 10 bases and J lost 1, with 16 bases in between. CDR3: CATRSWEKNTGELFF. In DNA form, the CDR3 reads TGTGCCACCAGGTCGTGGGAGAAGAACACCGGGGAGCTGTTTTTT.

The CDR3 here is CASSPRTSGSGELFF. CDR3 sequence (DNA): TGCGCCAGCAGCCCTAGGACTAGCGGGAGCGGGGAGCTGTTTTTT. The chain recombines TRBV5-1 with TRBJ2-2; 13 bases map to TRBD2. V shed 4 bases, J shed 7 bases, and the junction held 4 bases outside the gene matches. The CDR3 runs 15 residues. Germline V gene sequence: CDR1 SGHRS, CDR2 YFSETQ.

This clone was recorded a few times. The V gene is TRBV5-1, the J gene TRBJ2-1, with TRBD2 matching over 14 bases. The germline V gene has CDR1 SGHRS and CDR2 YFSETQ. The V segment lost 1 base and the J segment 7 bases; nucleotides outside the gene matches: 4. The CDR3 runs 16 residues. Written as DNA, the CDR3 is TGCGCCAGCAGCTTGACCTGGACTAGCGGGAGGAATGAGCAGTTCTTC. Protein sequence: CASSLTWTSGRNEQFF. The whole variable domain, remainder taken from reference TRBV5-1 and TRBJ2-1, is KAGVTQTPRYLIKTRGQQVTLSCSPISGHRSVSWYQQTPGQGLQFLFEYFSETQRNKGNFPGRFSGRQFSNSRSEMNVSTLELGDSALYLCASSLTWTSGRNEQFFGPGTRLTVL.

In its sample, this clone was seen once. CDR3 amino acids: CASSEVLAQETQYF. The CDR3, as DNA: TGTGCCAGCAGTGAGGTGCTAGCCCAAGAGACCCAGTACTTC. The J gene is TRBJ2-5, the V gene TRBV2; tentative D call: TRBD2 (5 bases). From germline, CDR1 is SNHLY and CDR2 FYNNEI. Trimming left V 3 bases short and J 1 base short, with 9 bases between. CDR3 length: 14 residues.

V is TRBV19 and J is TRBJ1-5, with 9 bases identical to TRBD1. Germline V lookup: CDR1 LNHDA, CDR2 SQIVND (reference sequence). J gave up 5 bases and V 4 bases, and 6 bases lay outside the gene matches. This CDR3 spans 15 amino acids. The CDR3, as DNA: TGTGCCAGTAGTACGGGACAGGGAGACTATCAGCCCCAGCATTTT. Translation gives CASSTGQGDYQPQHF.

This clone has just a few counts. The chain is built from TRBV6-1 and TRBJ2-3; 7 positions agree with TRBD2. The CDR3 has 15 amino acids. CDR1 and CDR2 from the germline V gene are MNHNS and SASEGT. V lost 1 base, J lost 5 bases, and 6 bases stayed unmatched. CDR3 protein: CASSEGEGYGDTQYF. Here the CDR3 DNA reads TGTGCCAGCAGTGAAGGGGAGGGATATGGAGATACGCAGTATTTT.

The V and J genes are TRBV28 and TRBJ2-1; D is undetermined. Trimming cost V 6 bases and J 9 bases, with 9 bases left between them. CDR3 size: 11 residues. Per germline, CDR1 MDHEN and CDR2 SYDVKM. CDR3 sequence reads: CASRDVSEQFF. The CDR3 nucleotides read TGTGCCAGCAGGGATGTAAGTGAGCAGTTCTTC.

This clone was observed a few times. The rearrangement links TRBV7-9 to TRBJ2-7; 15 bases are a match to TRBD2. Germline V gene lookup returns CDR1 SEHNR and CDR2 FQNEAQ (reference sequence). The CDR3 runs to 17 residues. V gave up 7 bases and J gave up 1 base; unmatched junction bases: 8. This CDR3 reads CASTGGLAGGLSYEQYF. CDR3 in DNA: TGTGCCAGCACCGGGGGACTAGCGGGAGGATTATCCTACGAGCAGTACTTC.

The chain uses TRBV5-1 and TRBJ2-3; the match to TRBD2 covers 8 bases. Germline loops: CDR1 SGHRS, CDR2 YFSETQ. The CDR3 loop spans 17 amino acids. V dropped 5 bases and J dropped 4; count of bases not matched to a gene: 15. The CDR3 DNA is TGCGCCAGCAGGCCGGCACCTAGCGGGTCGACCGCAGATACGCAGTATTTT. Its translation is CASRPAPSGSTADTQYF. The full variable domain, with the rest looked up from reference TRBV5-1 and TRBJ2-3, is KAGVTQTPRYLIKTRGQQVTLSCSPISGHRSVSWYQQTPGQGLQFLFEYFSETQRNKGNFPGRFSGRQFSNSRSEMNVSTLELGDSALYLCASRPAPSGSTADTQYFGPGTRLTVL.

The chain joins TRBV7-9 to TRBJ2-7, with 14 bases aligning to TRBD2. Trimming cost V 6 bases and J 7 bases; bases outside gene matches: 11. The CDR3 runs to 16 residues. Germline CDR1 is SEHNR and CDR2 is FQNEAQ (reference sequence). This CDR3 is CASRKTSGRGTGEQYF. The CDR3 nucleotides read TGTGCCAGCAGGAAGACTAGCGGGAGGGGGACGGGAGAGCAGTACTTC.

The genes are TRBV7-8 and TRBJ2-2; D is perhaps TRBD1 (6 bases). Germline V gene sequence: CDR1 SGHVS, CDR2 FQNEAQ. Trimming took 2 bases from V and 7 from J, leaving 14 bases between them. The CDR3 is 15 amino acids. As DNA, the CDR3 is TGTGCCAGCAGCTTAAGGCAGGGGAGTTTCGGGGAGCTGTTTTTT. Translation gives CASSLRQGSFGELFF. The complete variable domain, with remaining parts taken from reference TRBV7-8 and TRBJ2-2, reads GAGVSQSPRYKVAKRGQDVALRCDPISGHVSLFWYQQALGQGPEFLTYFQNEAQLDKSGLPSDRFFAERPEGSVSTLKIQRTQQEDSAVYLCASSLRQGSFGELFFGEGSRLTVL.

The V call is TRBV7-2, the J call TRBJ1-1; D may be TRBD1 (6 bases). Trimming pared 3 bases from V and 4 bases from J, leaving 15 bases between. This CDR3 region has 15 residues. CDR1 is SGHTA, CDR2 FQGNSA, per germline. This CDR3 is CASSLGDTRSTEAFF. CDR3 in DNA: TGTGCCAGCAGCTTGGGGGACACTAGGAGCACTGAAGCTTTCTTT. The whole variable domain, remainder taken from reference TRBV7-2 and TRBJ1-1, is GAGVSQSPSNKVTEKGKDVELRCDPISGHTALYWYRQSLGQGLEFLIYFQGNSAPDKSGLPSDRFSAERTGGSVSTLTIQRTQQEDSAVYLCASSLGDTRSTEAFFGQGTRLTVV.

This chain connects TRBV30 to TRBJ2-7; weak D call: TRBD1 (6 bases). The V end was cut by 4 bases, the J end by 4 bases, with 26 bases between. CDR1 and CDR2 (germline): GTSNPN, SVGIG (reference sequence). There are 17 residues in the CDR3. The CDR3 region is CAWKGVGADYRPYEQYF. The CDR3 coding sequence is TGTGCCTGGAAGGGGGTCGGGGCAGACTACCGGCCTTACGAGCAGTACTTC.

This clone showed up just a few times. The genes are TRBV29-1 and TRBJ1-1; 7 bases line up with TRBD1. Germline CDR1 is SQVTM and CDR2 is ANQGSEA. This CDR3 has 16 amino acids. J was trimmed by 1 base and V by 3 bases; bases with no gene match: 11. CDR3 coding DNA: TGCAGCGTTGAGGGGTGGGAGGGGGCTAAGAACACTGAAGCTTTCTTT. It codes for CSVEGWEGAKNTEAFF.

The chain carries TRBV18 and TRBJ2-3, with TRBD2 matching over 7 bases. The V gene end was trimmed by 4 bases and the J gene end by 6 bases; junction bases not matched to a gene: 1. CDR3 size: 12 residues. The V gene's germline CDR1 is KGHSH and CDR2 LQKENI. This chain's CDR3 is CASSREGDTQYF. In DNA form, the CDR3 reads TGTGCCAGCTCACGGGAGGGGGATACGCAGTATTTT.

The chain joins TRBV6-1 to TRBJ2-3; D possibly corresponds to TRBD1 (6 bases). Per the germline V gene, CDR1 is MNHNS and CDR2 is SASEGT. With 3 bases removed from V and 0 bases from J, the gap between germline ends came to 10 bases. This CDR3 has 15 residues. DNA of the CDR3: TGTGCCAGCAGTGATCACAGGGAGAGCACAGATACGCAGTATTTT. Translating it yields CASSDHRESTDTQYF.

This clone has more than one count but fewer than ten. The chain links TRBV10-3 to TRBJ2-7; 7 nucleotides align to TRBD1. J was trimmed by 6 bases and V by 8 bases; bases with no gene match: 7. Germline V CDR1 and CDR2: ENHRY, SYGVKD. The CDR3 length is 12 residues. The CDR3 spells CAILTGESEQYF. The CDR3 coding sequence is TGTGCCATCCTTACAGGGGAGAGCGAGCAGTACTTC.

J is TRBJ1-5 and V is TRBV7-9, with 10 bases lining up with TRBD1. CDR1 is SEHNR, CDR2 FQNEAQ, per germline (reference sequence). V shed 5 bases, J shed 7 bases, and the junction held 5 bases outside the gene matches. The CDR3 consists of 14 residues. The CDR3 sequence is CASSVGTGVQPQHF. Here the CDR3 DNA reads TGTGCCAGCAGCGTTGGGACAGGGGTACAGCCCCAGCATTTT.

The chain has TRBV5-6 and TRBJ2-5; 13 bases are a match to TRBD2. The CDR3 is 15 residues long. V trimming: 2 bases; J trimming: 11 bases; junction bases outside the gene matches: 9. Germline lookup yields CDR1 SGHDT and CDR2 YYEEEE. CDR3 residues: CASSFWTSGRAKQYF. DNA of the CDR3: TGTGCCAGCAGCTTTTGGACTAGCGGGAGAGCTAAGCAGTACTTC.

This chain links TRBV30 with TRBJ2-7; D remains ambiguous. Germline CDR1 and CDR2: GTSNPN and SVGIG (reference sequence). This CDR3 has 11 residues. V lost 0 bases and J 7 bases, leaving 7 bases between the germline ends. Here the CDR3 reads CAWSVLGEQYF. CDR3 in DNA: TGTGCCTGGAGTGTACTGGGAGAGCAGTACTTC. The full variable domain, its missing parts supplied by reference TRBV30 and TRBJ2-7, is SQTIHQWPATLVQPVGSPLSLECTVEGTSNPNLYWYRQAAGRGLQLLFYSVGIGQISSEVPQNLSASRPQDRQFILSSKKLLLSDSGFYLCAWSVLGEQYFGPGTRLTVT.

This clone occurred once. The chain has TRBV7-2 and TRBJ2-2; D perhaps matches TRBD2 (5 bases). Trimming removed 6 bases at V and 6 bases at J, with 11 bases between. This CDR3 spans 13 amino acids. The germline CDR1 and CDR2 sequences are SGHTA and FQGNSA. The chain's CDR3 is CASRRSGAGELFF. The DNA of the CDR3 is TGTGCCAGCAGACGGAGCGGAGCCGGGGAGCTGTTTTTT.

J is TRBJ2-5 and V is TRBV4-1; the D call may be TRBD1 or TRBD2 (5 bases each). The V end was cut by 3 bases, the J end by 1 base, with 15 bases between. CDR1 and CDR2 from the germline V gene are MGHRA and YSYEKL. This CDR3 has 16 residues. DNA of the CDR3: TGCGCCAGCAGCCAGAGGGGTGGCACGATCCAAGAGACCCAGTACTTC. This sequence encodes CASSQRGGTIQETQYF.

The chain joins TRBV5-1 to TRBJ2-6; TRBD1 might be the D (5 bases). CDR1 SGHRS and CDR2 YFSETQ come from the germline V gene. The CDR3 runs 18 residues. V shed 0 bases and J shed 2 bases, with 15 bases lying between them. CDR3: CASSLVWQGAAGANVLTF. The CDR3 coding sequence is TGCGCCAGCAGCTTGGTTTGGCAGGGTGCGGCTGGGGCCAACGTCCTGACTTTC.

The gene calls are TRBV28 and TRBJ2-2; D may be TRBD1 or TRBD2 (6 bases each). Trimming removed 5 bases at V and 4 bases at J, with 14 bases between. The CDR3 consists of 15 residues. Germline CDR1 MDHEN, CDR2 SYDVKM. The chain's CDR3 is CASSHPGGSTGELFF. CDR3 sequence (DNA): TGTGCCAGCAGTCACCCCGGGGGCAGCACCGGGGAGCTGTTTTTT.

This chain joins TRBV6-6 and TRBJ2-5, with D hard to call. The germline V gene has CDR1 MNHNY and CDR2 SVGAGI (reference sequence). This CDR3 has 14 residues. The V and J ends lost 2 bases and 1 base respectively, with 8 bases between them. CDR3 in DNA: TGTGCCAGCAGTTACCCCGGGCTCCAAGAGACCCAGTACTTC. Amino acids: CASSYPGLQETQYF.

About this clone itself: Within the sample, other DNA sequences also encode this same CDR3. The chain joins TRBV18 to TRBJ2-7; no reliable D call. Per the germline V gene, CDR1 is KGHSH and CDR2 is LQKENI. V was pared by 6 bases and J by 2 bases, with 11 bases between. The CDR3 runs 13 residues. The CDR3 nucleotides read TGTGCCAGCTCGCCAAACACAGCCTACGAGCAGTACTTC. It encodes CASSPNTAYEQYF.

The chain joins TRBV7-3 to TRBJ1-5; D remains ambiguous. Germline CDR1 and CDR2: SGHTA and FQGTGA. Deletions cut 2 bases from V and 6 bases from J, with 8 bases between. The CDR3 has 13 residues. CDR3: CASSLGVGQPQHF. DNA of the CDR3: TGTGCCAGCAGCTTAGGGGTAGGTCAGCCCCAGCATTTT.

The V gene is TRBV11-3, the J gene TRBJ2-3; D uncertain. The CDR3 sequence is 13 residues long. V lost 0 bases, J lost 2 bases, and 3 bases lay in between. Germline V lookup: CDR1 SGHNT, CDR2 YENEEA. Here the CDR3 reads CASSLEDTDTQYF. The CDR3, as DNA: TGTGCCAGCAGCTTAGAAGACACAGATACGCAGTATTTT.

The count of this clone is one. V is TRBV10-1 and J is TRBJ2-3; no clear D. Per germline, CDR1 WNHNN and CDR2 SYGVQD (reference sequence). With 2 bases removed from V and 5 bases from J, the gap between germline ends came to 8 bases. The CDR3 is 13 residues long. The CDR3 sequence: CASSERVRDTQYF. The CDR3 nucleotides read TGCGCCAGCAGTGAGCGCGTTAGAGATACGCAGTATTTT.

J is TRBJ2-7 and V is TRBV7-2, with D possibly TRBD2 on 5 matching bases. CDR1 is SGHTA, CDR2 FQGNSA, per germline. The V gene lost 5 bases and the J gene lost 4 bases, with 9 bases spanning the gap. The CDR3 runs to 12 residues. The CDR3 nucleotides are TGTGCCAGCAGCCCCCGGGGTTACGAGCAGTACTTC. This encodes CASSPRGYEQYF.